Each of the 15 T cell receptor beta chains below was sequenced from the same sample in a study of graft-versus-host responses after intestinal transplantation. These receptors' targets are unknown. Generated by immunoSEQ multiplex PCR, the TCRdb table keeps only in-frame clones and is missing some. The sample records about 96,000 clones, approximately 90% being singletons. The starting material was unstimulated CD4+ T cells sorted from spleen or lymph node cells, obtained before intestinal transplant. These receptors were obtained from a human donor who received an intestinal transplant.

The rearrangement links TRBV28 to TRBJ1-2; TRBD1 matches 7 bases. CDR1 and CDR2 (germline): MDHEN, SYDVKM. The length of the CDR3 is 15 residues. Losses at the gene ends were 6 bases for V and 7 bases for J; bases not matched to a gene: 14. The CDR3 reads CASRTLFAEGAGYTF. CDR3 coding DNA: TGTGCCAGCAGAACCCTCTTCGCTGAGGGGGCTGGCTACACCTTC.

The J gene is TRBJ2-7, the V gene TRBV6-6, with D possibly being TRBD1 (6 bases). Germline CDR1 is MNHNY and CDR2 is SVGAGI (reference sequence). V was clipped by 5 bases and J by 0 bases, with 11 bases between them. This CDR3 has 14 residues. The CDR3 sequence is CASSTRTASYEQYF. The CDR3 DNA follows: TGTGCCAGCAGTACCCGGACAGCCTCCTACGAGCAGTACTTC.

This rearrangement joins TRBV5-4 to TRBJ1-5; TRBD1 is a possible D gene (5 bases). The CDR3 spans 13 residues. Per the germline V gene, CDR1 is SGHNT and CDR2 is YYREEE (reference sequence). V was shortened by 4 bases and J by 4 bases, with 9 bases between the two germline ends. CDR3 sequence: CASSRDRNQPQHF. The CDR3, as DNA: TGTGCCAGCAGCCGAGACAGAAATCAGCCCCAGCATTTT.

The chain combines TRBV5-1 with TRBJ2-2, with 7 bases lining up with TRBD2. The length of the CDR3 is 19 residues. CDR1 and CDR2 from the germline V gene are SGHRS and YFSETQ. The junction had 13 bases not matched to a gene; V was cut back by 0 bases and J by 2 bases. The CDR3 spells CASSLGLTGAGPNTGELFF. For the CDR3, the DNA is TGCGCCAGCAGCTTGGGGTTAACGGGAGCGGGACCCAACACCGGGGAGCTGTTTTTT.

The chain links TRBV7-2 to TRBJ2-1; D might be TRBD2 (6 bases). This CDR3 has 15 residues. V gave up 1 base and J gave up 7 bases, with 14 bases separating them. Germline V gene data show CDR1 as SGHTA and CDR2 as FQGNSA. The chain's CDR3 is CASSLGSEGRNEQFF. DNA of the CDR3: TGTGCCAGCAGCTTAGGATCGGAGGGTAGGAATGAGCAGTTCTTC. Combining the CDR3 with reference TRBV7-2 and TRBJ2-1 gives the whole variable domain GAGVSQSPSNKVTEKGKDVELRCDPISGHTALYWYRQSLGQGLEFLIYFQGNSAPDKSGLPSDRFSAERTGGSVSTLTIQRTQQEDSAVYLCASSLGSEGRNEQFFGPGTRLTVL.

The chain is built from TRBV7-9 and TRBJ1-2; D not resolved. CDR1 and CDR2 from the germline V gene are SEHNR and FQNEAQ (reference sequence). V shed 1 base and J shed 8 bases, with 14 bases lying between them. This CDR3 is built from 14 residues. The CDR3 bases are TGTGCCAGCAGCTTAGAGGCTGCGTCTAGCGGCTACACCTTC. Its translation is CASSLEAASSGYTF. Full variable domain (missing parts from reference TRBV7-9 and TRBJ1-2): DTGVSQNPRHKITKRGQNVTFRCDPISEHNRLYWYRQTLGQGPEFLTYFQNEAQLEKSRLLSDRFSAERPKGSFSTLEIQRTEQGDSAMYLCASSLEAASSGYTFGSGTRLTVV.

This clone appeared once. V gene TRBV5-1 combines with J gene TRBJ2-7; TRBD1 aligns across 7 bases. The CDR3 is 14 amino acids. J was trimmed by 6 bases and V by 0 bases; bases with no gene match: 6. Germline CDR1 reads SGHRS; CDR2 reads YFSETQ. The CDR3 DNA follows: TGCGCCAGCAGCTTGGGACAGGGTGGTCTCGAGCAGTACTTC. Its protein product is CASSLGQGGLEQYF.

V gene TRBV6-1 combines with J gene TRBJ2-3, with 10 bases identical to TRBD1. The germline gives CDR1 MNHNS, CDR2 SASEGT. The CDR3 loop spans 13 amino acids. V was pared by 9 bases and J by 5 bases, with 5 bases of the junction left unmatched. CDR3 region: CARGQGRGDTQYF. Here the CDR3 DNA reads TGTGCCAGGGGACAGGGGCGGGGAGATACGCAGTATTTT.

The gene calls are TRBV11-2 and TRBJ1-1, with D perhaps matching TRBD1 (6 bases). The length of the CDR3 is 14 residues. Germline V gene lookup returns CDR1 SGHAT and CDR2 FQNNGV. Trimming took off 5 bases at V and 3 bases at J, with 13 bases between the two ends. CDR3 in amino acids: CASSAGQQYTEAFF. The CDR3 DNA sequence: TGTGCCAGCAGCGCTGGACAGCAGTACACTGAAGCTTTCTTT.

This chain uses TRBV6-1 with TRBJ2-6; no clear D. Trimming stripped 6 bases from V and 0 bases from J, with 9 bases between. Germline values: CDR1 MNHNS, CDR2 SASEGT. This CDR3 has 15 residues. CDR3 in amino acids: CASSSAHSGANVLTF. As DNA, the CDR3 is TGTGCCAGCAGCAGTGCCCACTCTGGGGCCAACGTCCTGACTTTC.

This clone was recorded only once. The chain employs TRBV19 and TRBJ1-5, with 8 bases that match TRBD1. The CDR3 covers 16 residues. V trimming: 5 bases; J trimming: 1 base; junction bases outside the gene matches: 7. Germline V lookup: CDR1 LNHDA, CDR2 SQIVND (reference sequence). In DNA, the CDR3 is TGTGCCAGTAGTCCCCTACAGGGGGTAAGCAATCAGCCCCAGCATTTT. It is translated as CASSPLQGVSNQPQHF.

This sequence joins TRBV7-3 and TRBJ1-1; 8 bases are a match to TRBD1. Trimming at V came to 5 bases and at J to 4 bases, leaving 12 bases not matched to a gene. In germline, CDR1 is SGHTA, CDR2 FQGTGA. The CDR3 runs to 16 residues. CDR3 nucleotides: TGTGCCAGCAGCAAACGCTCAGGGGGCGCGAGCACTGAAGCTTTCTTT. Translation: CASSKRSGGASTEAFF.

This chain uses TRBV27 with TRBJ1-6; D is ambiguous. CDR1 and CDR2 from the germline V gene are MNHEY and SMNVEV (reference sequence). V was cut by 10 bases and J by 0 bases, with 10 bases left in between. The CDR3 loop spans 14 amino acids. This CDR3 reads CATSISSYNSPLHF. In nucleotides, the CDR3 is TGTGCCACCTCTATTAGCTCCTATAATTCACCCCTCCACTTT.

This clone was counted once. V usage is TRBV5-1 and J usage is TRBJ1-1; the D gene is possibly TRBD1 (5 bases). The CDR3 has 13 residues. With 4 bases removed from V and 4 bases from J, the gap between germline ends came to 11 bases. Germline CDR1 SGHRS, CDR2 YFSETQ. CDR3 DNA: TGCGCCAGCAGCGCGGGACCAGGCACTGAAGCTTTCTTT. Its translation is CASSAGPGTEAFF.

The gene calls are TRBV30 and TRBJ1-3; tentatively, D is TRBD1 (6 bases). Germline V CDR1 and CDR2: GTSNPN, SVGIG (reference sequence). The CDR3 is 15 residues long. The V end was cut by 4 bases, the J end by 1 base, with 14 bases between. The CDR3 bases are TGTGCCTGGATAACAACAGGGTCATCTGGAAACACCATATATTTT. Protein sequence: CAWITTGSSGNTIYF.